This passage covers 5 T cell receptor beta chains from one sample sequenced in a study of cytomegalovirus exposure and HLA in healthy donors. Use of 60 Vbeta and 13 Jbeta primers characterized the PCR. Method: immunoSEQ multiplex PCR; TCRdb's copy keeps in-frame clones and lacks some. The table records over 150,000 clones, under 85% of them present only once. Sequences were obtained from PBMCs. The origin of the receptors is a woman aged 18-35 years in good health and CMV-seropositive.

The chain combines TRBV5-4 with TRBJ2-2, with 11 bases lining up with TRBD2. The CDR3 is made up of 17 amino acids. V dropped 1 base and J dropped 2; count of bases not matched to a gene: 4. The germline gives CDR1 SGHNT, CDR2 YYREEE (reference sequence). The DNA of the CDR3 is TGTGCCAGCAGCTTGCGACTAGCGGGGATCAACACCGGGGAGCTGTTTTTT. Translating it yields CASSLRLAGINTGELFF. The full variable domain, rest sourced from reference TRBV5-4 and TRBJ2-2, is ETGVTQSPTHLIKTRGQQVTLRCSSQSGHNTVSWYQQALGQGPQFIFQYYREEENGRGNFPPRFSGLQFPNYSSELNVNALELDDSALYLCASSLRLAGINTGELFFGEGSRLTVL.

CDR3 sequence reads: CASSIEGAGRRAFF. For the CDR3, the DNA is TGTGCCAGTAGTATAGAGGGAGCGGGCAGGCGAGCTTTCTTT. The rearrangement uses TRBV19 and TRBJ1-1; unclear D gene. Germline CDR1 is LNHDA and CDR2 is SQIVND (reference sequence). Trimming left V 0 bases short and J 10 bases short, with 15 bases between. The CDR3 has 14 residues.

This chain joins TRBV5-6 and TRBJ1-2; D gene unclear. The CDR3 contains 15 residues. V gave up 0 bases and J gave up 0 bases, with 9 bases separating them. In germline, CDR1 is SGHDT, CDR2 YYEEEE. The CDR3 here is CASSLVELPNYGYTF. The CDR3 DNA follows: TGTGCCAGCAGCTTGGTGGAGTTACCTAACTATGGCTACACCTTC. Full variable domain (rest looked up from reference TRBV5-6 and TRBJ1-2): DAGVTQSPTHLIKTRGQQVTLRCSPKSGHDTVSWYQQALGQGPQFIFQYYEEEERQRGNFPDRFSGHQFPNYSSELNVNALLLGDSALYLCASSLVELPNYGYTFGSGTRLTVV.

In this sample, this clone turned up a few times. V usage is TRBV29-1 and J usage is TRBJ2-5; 8 bases map to TRBD2. The CDR3 runs to 14 residues. Trimming cost V 7 bases and J 5 bases; bases outside gene matches: 12. CDR1 is SQVTM and CDR2 is ANQGSEA in the germline V gene. The CDR3 here is CSGGGGGPMETQYF. Written as DNA, the CDR3 is TGCAGCGGTGGAGGCGGGGGGCCAATGGAGACCCAGTACTTC.

This rearrangement joins TRBV6-5 to TRBJ2-3; a weak D match, TRBD1 (6 bases). The CDR3 runs 15 residues. V shed 6 bases and J shed 2 bases, with 15 bases lying between them. Per the germline V gene, CDR1 is MNHEY and CDR2 is SVGAGI. The DNA for the CDR3 is TGTGCCAGCAGACCGGCAGGGGACCACACAGATACGCAGTATTTT. This translates into CASRPAGDHTDTQYF.